This T cell receptor (beta chain) was retrieved from a study of T cell responses to AZD1222 COVID-19 vaccine. The count of this clone is one. Using immunoSEQ multiplex PCR, the repertoire was profiled, and TCRdb retains in-frame clones only, with some absent. The sample shows fewer than 150,000 clones, more than 85% of them seen only once. Per germline, CDR1 SEHNR and CDR2 FQNEAQ (reference sequence). V lost 1 base, J lost 10 bases, and 16 bases lay in between. The CDR3 runs 14 residues. The source was peripheral blood, collected on day 0 of AZD1222 vaccination. The chain recombines TRBV7-9 with TRBJ1-1; perhaps TRBD1 as D (5 bases). This receptor was identified in an adult in good health. As DNA, the CDR3 is TGTGCCAGCAGCTTAGTATCGGGGTCGGGGGTAGCTTTCTTT. Translated, it gives CASSLVSGSGVAFF. Based on the CDR3 plus reference TRBV7-9 and TRBJ1-1, the full variable domain is DTGVSQNPRHKITKRGQNVTFRCDPISEHNRLYWYRQTLGQGPEFLTYFQNEAQLEKSRLLSDRFSAERPKGSFSTLEIQRTEQGDSAMYLCASSLVSGSGVAFFGQGTRLTVV.